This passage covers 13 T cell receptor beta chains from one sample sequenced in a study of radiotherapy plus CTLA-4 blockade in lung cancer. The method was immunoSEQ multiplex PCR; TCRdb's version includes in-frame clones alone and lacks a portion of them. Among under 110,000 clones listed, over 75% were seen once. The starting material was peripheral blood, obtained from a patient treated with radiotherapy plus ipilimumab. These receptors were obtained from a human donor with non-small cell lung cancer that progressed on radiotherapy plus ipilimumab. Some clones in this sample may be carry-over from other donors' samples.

The CDR3 DNA is TGCGCCAGCAGCCAGGAGGGGGGGGTCGGTAACTATGGCTACACCTTC. Amino acids: CASSQEGGVGNYGYTF. The J gene is TRBJ1-2, the V gene TRBV4-3, with D perhaps matching TRBD1 (6 bases). Per germline, CDR1 LGHNA and CDR2 YSLEER. Deletions cut 3 bases from V and 1 base from J, with 15 bases between. CDR3 length: 16 amino acids.

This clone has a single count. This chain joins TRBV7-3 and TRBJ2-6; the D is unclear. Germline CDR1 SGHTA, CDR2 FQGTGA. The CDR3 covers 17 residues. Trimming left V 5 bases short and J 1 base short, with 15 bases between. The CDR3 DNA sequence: TGTGCCAGCAGCCCCAGGCACAGCCGTTCTGGGGCCAACGTCCTGACTTTC. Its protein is CASSPRHSRSGANVLTF.

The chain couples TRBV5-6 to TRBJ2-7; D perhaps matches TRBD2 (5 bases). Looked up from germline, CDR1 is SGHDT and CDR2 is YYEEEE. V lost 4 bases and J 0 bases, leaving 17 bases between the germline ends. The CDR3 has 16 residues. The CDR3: CASSLWYGGSSYEQYF. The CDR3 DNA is TGTGCCAGCAGCCTTTGGTATGGCGGGTCCTCCTACGAGCAGTACTTC.

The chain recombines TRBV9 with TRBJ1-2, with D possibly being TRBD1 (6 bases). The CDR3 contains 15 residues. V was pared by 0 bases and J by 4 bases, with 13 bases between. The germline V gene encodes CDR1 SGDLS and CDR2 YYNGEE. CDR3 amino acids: CASSVAEGGSYGYTF. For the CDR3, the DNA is TGTGCCAGCAGCGTAGCAGAGGGGGGTAGCTATGGCTACACCTTC.

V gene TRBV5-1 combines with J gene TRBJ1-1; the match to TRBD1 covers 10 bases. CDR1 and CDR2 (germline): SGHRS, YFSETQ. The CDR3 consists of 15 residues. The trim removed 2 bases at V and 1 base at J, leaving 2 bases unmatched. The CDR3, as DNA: TGCGCCAGCAGCTTCGGACAGGGGGAGAACACTGAAGCTTTCTTT. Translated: CASSFGQGENTEAFF.

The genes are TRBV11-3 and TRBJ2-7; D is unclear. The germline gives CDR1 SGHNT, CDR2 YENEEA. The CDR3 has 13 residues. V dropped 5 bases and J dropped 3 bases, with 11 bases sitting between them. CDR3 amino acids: CASSPGRIYEQYF. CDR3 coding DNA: TGTGCCAGCAGCCCCGGCAGGATCTACGAGCAGTACTTC.

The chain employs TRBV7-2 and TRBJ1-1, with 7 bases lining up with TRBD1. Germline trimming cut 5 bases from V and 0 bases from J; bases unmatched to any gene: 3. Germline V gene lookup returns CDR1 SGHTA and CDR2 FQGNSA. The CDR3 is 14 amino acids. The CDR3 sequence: CASSRGTVNTEAFF. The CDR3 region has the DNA TGTGCCAGCAGCCGCGGGACAGTGAACACTGAAGCTTTCTTT.

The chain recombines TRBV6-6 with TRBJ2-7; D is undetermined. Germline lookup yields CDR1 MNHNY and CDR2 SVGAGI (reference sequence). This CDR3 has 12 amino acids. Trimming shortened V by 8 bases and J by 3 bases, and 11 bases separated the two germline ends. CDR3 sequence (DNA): TGTGCCAGCGAGAAGGCCAACTACGAGCAGTACTTC. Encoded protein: CASEKANYEQYF.

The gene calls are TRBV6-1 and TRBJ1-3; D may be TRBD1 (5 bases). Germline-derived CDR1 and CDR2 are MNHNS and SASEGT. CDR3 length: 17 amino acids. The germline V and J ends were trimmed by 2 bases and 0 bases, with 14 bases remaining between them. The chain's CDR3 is CASSERIQAHSGNTIYF. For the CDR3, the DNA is TGTGCCAGCAGTGAAAGGATACAGGCCCACTCTGGAAACACCATATATTTT.

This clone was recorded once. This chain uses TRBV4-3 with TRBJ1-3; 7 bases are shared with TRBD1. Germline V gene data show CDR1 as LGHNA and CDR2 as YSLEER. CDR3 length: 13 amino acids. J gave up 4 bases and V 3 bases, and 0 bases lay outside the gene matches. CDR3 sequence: CASSQGQGNTIYF. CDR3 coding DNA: TGCGCCAGCAGCCAGGGACAGGGAAACACCATATATTTT.

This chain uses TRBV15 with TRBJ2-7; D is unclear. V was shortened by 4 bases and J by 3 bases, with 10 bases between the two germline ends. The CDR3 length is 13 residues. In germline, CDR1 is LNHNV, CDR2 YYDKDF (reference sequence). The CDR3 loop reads CATSIGQDYEQYF. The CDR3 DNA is TGTGCCACCAGCATCGGCCAGGACTACGAGCAGTACTTC.

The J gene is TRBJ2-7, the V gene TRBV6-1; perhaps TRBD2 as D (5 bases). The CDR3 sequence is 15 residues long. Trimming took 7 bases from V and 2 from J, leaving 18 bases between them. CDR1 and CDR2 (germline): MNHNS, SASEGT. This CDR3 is CASIKGLGVTYEQYF. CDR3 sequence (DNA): TGTGCCAGCATTAAGGGTCTCGGGGTTACCTACGAGCAGTACTTC.

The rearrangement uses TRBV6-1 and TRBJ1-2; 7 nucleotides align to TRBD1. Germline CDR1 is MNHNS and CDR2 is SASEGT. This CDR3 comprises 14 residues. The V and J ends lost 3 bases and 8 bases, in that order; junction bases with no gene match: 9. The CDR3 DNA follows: TGTGCCAGCAGTGACCCTATAAGGGGGCGGGGCTACACCTTC. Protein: CASSDPIRGRGYTF.